Following are 28 T cell receptor beta chains from one sample sequenced in a study of blood T cell repertoires in COVID-19. This table comes from immunoSEQ multiplex PCR, and its TCRdb copy is limited to in-frame clones, with some not included. The table records some 150,000 clones, roughly 90% of them present only once. The specimen sequenced was peripheral blood. The source of these receptors is a woman aged 45-65 years with acute or convalescent COVID-19.

V is TRBV10-3 and J is TRBJ2-3; 15 bases align to TRBD2. The CDR3 is 18 amino acids. V was pared by 10 bases and J by 5 bases, with 16 bases of the junction left unmatched. The germline V gene has CDR1 ENHRY and CDR2 SYGVKD. In DNA, the CDR3 is TGTGCCACTAGGATAGCCGGGACTAGCGGGGGGCCTGTAGATACGCAGTATTTT. Its translation: CATRIAGTSGGPVDTQYF.

The V call is TRBV7-2, the J call TRBJ1-1, with TRBD1 matching over 7 bases. With V trimmed by 2 bases and J by 1 base, 1 base remained unmatched. The CDR3 length is 14 residues. CDR1 SGHTA and CDR2 FQGNSA come from the germline V gene. CDR3 DNA: TGTGCCAGCAGCTTAAGACAGGGGAACACTGAAGCTTTCTTT. Protein product: CASSLRQGNTEAFF.

The J gene is TRBJ1-2, the V gene TRBV30; D is ambiguous. Germline V gene lookup returns CDR1 GTSNPN and CDR2 SVGIG (reference sequence). The CDR3 totals 11 residues. Trimming left V 0 bases short and J 5 bases short, with 4 bases between. The CDR3 nucleotides are TGTGCCTGGAGTGTACGGTATGGCTACACCTTC. It is translated as CAWSVRYGYTF. The full variable domain, completed using reference TRBV30 and TRBJ1-2, is SQTIHQWPATLVQPVGSPLSLECTVEGTSNPNLYWYRQAAGRGLQLLFYSVGIGQISSEVPQNLSASRPQDRQFILSSKKLLLSDSGFYLCAWSVRYGYTFGSGTRLTVV.

The chain recombines TRBV5-1 with TRBJ1-4; D is uncertain. Germline V gene sequence: CDR1 SGHRS, CDR2 YFSETQ. This CDR3 has 15 residues. The V end lost 1 base, the J end lost 7 bases, and 14 bases lay between the germline ends. CDR3 sequence (DNA): TGCGCCAGCAGCTTGTCAAGGAGTATAGGTGAAAAACTGTTTTTT. The encoded protein is CASSLSRSIGEKLFF.

The rearrangement links TRBV11-2 to TRBJ1-6, with 8 bases identical to TRBD1. The ends lost 3 bases at V and 9 bases at J; junction bases unmatched: 16. The germline CDR1 and CDR2 sequences are SGHAT and FQNNGV. The CDR3 has 18 amino acids. The CDR3 bases are TGTGCCAGCAGCTTTCGCAGTGGGGCAGGGGGCGCGGGTTCACCCCTCCACTTT. It encodes CASSFRSGAGGAGSPLHF.

V and J are TRBV6-6 and TRBJ1-5, with a possible D match to TRBD1 (5 bases). This CDR3 spans 15 amino acids. Germline V gene lookup returns CDR1 MNHNY and CDR2 SVGAGI (reference sequence). Trimming pared 0 bases from V and 3 bases from J, leaving 9 bases between. CDR3 sequence (DNA): TGTGCCAGCAGTTACTCGGGGGGACCCAATCAGCCCCAGCATTTT. This translates into CASSYSGGPNQPQHF.

The rearrangement links TRBV27 to TRBJ1-5, with D unresolved. The germline V and J ends were trimmed by 0 bases and 0 bases, with 18 bases remaining between them. Germline CDR1 is MNHEY and CDR2 is SMNVEV (reference sequence). The CDR3 is made up of 19 amino acids. The CDR3 loop is CASSLSGSGSVYSNQPQHF. In DNA form, the CDR3 reads TGTGCCAGCAGTTTATCGGGGAGTGGGAGTGTCTATAGCAATCAGCCCCAGCATTTT.

The CDR3 sequence: CASRPLDRGRDNSPLHF. CDR3 sequence (DNA): TGTGCCAGTAGGCCCCTAGACAGGGGGAGAGATAATTCACCCCTCCACTTT. V and J are TRBV19 and TRBJ1-6; TRBD1 agrees at 9 bases. Trimming cost V 6 bases and J 5 bases; bases outside gene matches: 11. The CDR3 runs to 17 residues. Germline V gene lookup returns CDR1 LNHDA and CDR2 SQIVND (reference sequence).

The V call is TRBV7-7, the J call TRBJ2-2, with D maybe TRBD1 (6 bases). This CDR3 is built from 16 residues. Per the germline V gene, CDR1 is SSHAT and CDR2 is FNYEAQ (reference sequence). V gave up 4 bases and J gave up 4 bases, with 16 bases separating them. The CDR3 DNA sequence: TGTGCCAGCAGCTACGGAGCACAGGGAAGCACCGGGGAGCTGTTTTTT. This sequence encodes CASSYGAQGSTGELFF.

The chain employs TRBV3-1 (or the pseudogene TRBV3-2) and TRBJ1-2; 10 nucleotides agree with TRBD1. This CDR3 has 15 residues. V was clipped by 1 base and J by 2 bases; unmatched bases: 1. Germline CDR1 and CDR2: LGHDT and YNNKEL (reference sequence). The CDR3 protein is CASSQVDRGNYGYTF. The CDR3, as DNA: TGTGCCAGCAGCCAAGTGGACAGGGGGAACTATGGCTACACCTTC.

This chain joins TRBV7-6 and TRBJ1-3; the D is unclear. The CDR3 is 15 residues long. The germline V gene has CDR1 SGHVS and CDR2 FNYEAQ. V gave up 4 bases and J gave up 3 bases, with 13 bases separating them. For the CDR3, the DNA is TGTGCCAGCAGCTCAACGTCCTCGGTTGGAAACACCATATATTTT. Protein product: CASSSTSSVGNTIYF.

The J gene is TRBJ1-2, the V gene TRBV4-3; 8 nucleotides line up with TRBD1. The CDR3 extends over 14 amino acids. Per the germline V gene, CDR1 is LGHNA and CDR2 is YSLEER. The junction had 2 bases not matched to a gene; V was cut back by 2 bases and J by 3 bases. CDR3 in DNA: TGCGCCAGCAGCCAAAGACAGGGGTACTATGGCTACACCTTC. Protein sequence: CASSQRQGYYGYTF.

The CDR3 DNA reads TGTGCCAGCAGCTTGGGGGGACTAGCGGGTTCCTACGAGCAGTACTTC. It translates to CASSLGGLAGSYEQYF. V and J are TRBV5-4 and TRBJ2-7, with 12 nucleotides matching TRBD2. The CDR3 is 16 residues long. Trimming cost V 0 bases and J 1 base; bases outside gene matches: 2. The germline gives CDR1 SGHNT, CDR2 YYREEE (reference sequence).

The genes are TRBV9 and TRBJ1-1; tentatively, D is TRBD1 (5 bases). The V end lost 4 bases, the J end lost 4 bases, and 23 bases lay between the germline ends. The CDR3 is 17 residues long. Germline V gene sequence: CDR1 SGDLS, CDR2 YYNGEE. CDR3 in amino acids: CASSRTGLGEVGTEAFF. CDR3 coding DNA: TGTGCCAGCAGCCGAACAGGCCTAGGGGAGGTCGGCACTGAAGCTTTCTTT.

Concerning this clone itself: Other DNA sequences from this sample encode an identical CDR3 as well. This chain links TRBV5-8 with TRBJ2-5; D uncertain. CDR1 is SGHTS, CDR2 YDEGEE, per germline. The V end lost 4 bases, the J end lost 4 bases, and 5 bases lay between the germline ends. This CDR3 has 11 residues. CDR3 region: CASSPRETQYF. In DNA form, the CDR3 reads TGTGCCAGCAGCCCCAGAGAGACCCAGTACTTC.

This clone came up once. This rearrangement joins TRBV9 to TRBJ2-1; possible D gene TRBD2, 5 bases. The V and J ends lost 2 bases and 2 bases respectively, with 8 bases between them. CDR1 SGDLS and CDR2 YYNGEE come from the germline V gene. The CDR3 runs to 14 residues. The DNA for the CDR3 is TGTGCCAGCAGCGTTAAGGAGGCCTACAATGAGCAGTTCTTC. Translated, it gives CASSVKEAYNEQFF.

The chain employs TRBV5-1 and TRBJ2-7; D possibly corresponds to TRBD1 (5 bases). V gave up 0 bases and J gave up 1 base, with 20 bases separating them. Germline values: CDR1 SGHRS, CDR2 YFSETQ. This CDR3 has 18 residues. The CDR3 is CASSLVSRALLLSYEQYF. The CDR3 nucleotides are TGCGCCAGCAGCTTGGTATCCAGGGCCCTACTGCTTTCCTACGAGCAGTACTTC. The whole variable domain, filled in from reference TRBV5-1 and TRBJ2-7, reads KAGVTQTPRYLIKTRGQQVTLSCSPISGHRSVSWYQQTPGQGLQFLFEYFSETQRNKGNFPGRFSGRQFSNSRSEMNVSTLELGDSALYLCASSLVSRALLLSYEQYFGPGTRLTVT.

Comment on this clone: The junction shows a germline mismatch at one end, possibly a read error. This rearrangement joins TRBV18 to TRBJ2-1; no firm D call. Germline V lookup: CDR1 KGHSH, CDR2 LQKENI. This CDR3 is built from 12 residues. The CDR3 nucleotides are TGTGCCAGCTCGGCCTCCTTCAATGAGCAGTTCTTC. It yields the protein CASSASFNEQFF.

This clone was observed once. V usage is TRBV18 and J usage is TRBJ2-2, with D unclear. Germline V gene sequence: CDR1 KGHSH, CDR2 LQKENI. CDR3 length: 11 residues. V dropped 3 bases and J dropped 13 bases, with 9 bases sitting between them. CDR3 protein: CASSPTGGLFF. CDR3 bases: TGTGCCAGCTCACCTACCGGCGGGCTGTTTTTT.

The chain combines TRBV30 with TRBJ1-1; TRBD1 might be the D (6 bases). The CDR3 has 13 residues. Trimming cost V 3 bases and J 1 base, with 9 bases left between them. Germline loops: CDR1 GTSNPN, CDR2 SVGIG (reference sequence). The CDR3 is CAWRGARNTEAFF. The CDR3 region has the DNA TGTGCCTGGAGGGGGGCGCGGAACACTGAAGCTTTCTTT.

This chain joins TRBV25-1 and TRBJ1-3, with D perhaps TRBD1 (6 bases). Deletions cut 7 bases from V and 2 bases from J, with 18 bases between. Germline V gene sequence: CDR1 MGHDK, CDR2 SYGVNS. CDR3 length: 16 residues. CDR3 residues: CASTRGSGTPGNTIYF. CDR3 in DNA: TGTGCCAGCACCCGGGGCTCTGGGACACCTGGAAACACCATATATTTT.

The genes are TRBV11-2 and TRBJ1-4; 11 bases match TRBD1. V trimming: 4 bases; J trimming: 8 bases; junction bases outside the gene matches: 9. Germline V CDR1 and CDR2: SGHAT, FQNNGV. The length of the CDR3 is 16 residues. The CDR3 region is CASSWKGTGGREKLFF. DNA of the CDR3: TGTGCCAGCAGCTGGAAGGGGACAGGGGGAAGGGAAAAACTGTTTTTT.

The chain combines TRBV5-5 with TRBJ1-2, with 10 bases fitting TRBD1. Looked up from germline, CDR1 is SGHKS and CDR2 is YYEKEE (reference sequence). With 3 bases clipped from V and 6 bases from J, the junction kept 2 bases outside the gene matches. CDR3 length: 13 residues. CDR3 loop: CASSWGQGNGYTF. DNA of the CDR3: TGTGCCAGCAGCTGGGGACAGGGGAATGGCTACACCTTC.

V and J are TRBV19 and TRBJ1-6; D gene ambiguous. Trimming stripped 6 bases from V and 10 bases from J, with 13 bases between. This CDR3 contains 13 residues. Germline CDR1 is LNHDA and CDR2 is SQIVND (reference sequence). The CDR3 region has the DNA TGTGCCAGTAGCGCCGGGATTACCTCACCCCTCCACTTT. Translated, it gives CASSAGITSPLHF.

The chain joins TRBV5-1 to TRBJ1-2, with D perhaps TRBD1 (6 bases). The CDR3 length is 14 residues. Germline loops: CDR1 SGHRS, CDR2 YFSETQ. Trimming stripped 4 bases from V and 5 bases from J, with 15 bases between. CDR3 protein: CASSLQGGEYGYTF. The DNA for the CDR3 is TGCGCCAGCAGCCTACAAGGGGGGGAATATGGCTACACCTTC.

This clone was seen once. The rearrangement joins TRBV3-1 (or the pseudogene TRBV3-2) to TRBJ2-1; TRBD2 agrees at 7 bases. This CDR3 is 13 amino acids long. J lost 9 bases, V lost 0 bases, and 2 bases had no gene match. CDR1 is LGHDT and CDR2 is YNNKEL in the germline V gene (reference sequence). DNA for the CDR3: TGTGCCAGCAGCCAAGAAGGACTAGGTGAGCAGTTCTTC. This translates into CASSQEGLGEQFF.

On this clone: This CDR3 is also generated by other DNA sequences in the sample. V is TRBV13 and J is TRBJ2-3; 13 bases match TRBD2. CDR1 and CDR2 from the germline V gene are PRHDT and FYEKMQ (reference sequence). Trimming removed 0 bases from V and 0 bases from J; junction bases left unmatched: 0. The CDR3 loop spans 17 amino acids. The CDR3 loop reads CASSLGLAGGSTDTQYF. DNA for the CDR3: TGTGCCAGCAGCTTAGGACTAGCGGGGGGGAGCACAGATACGCAGTATTTT.

This clone was seen once. The chain has TRBV11-3 and TRBJ2-5; TRBD2 agrees at 8 bases. J gave up 1 base and V 5 bases, and 6 bases lay outside the gene matches. There are 15 residues in the CDR3. Germline-derived CDR1 and CDR2 are SGHNT and YENEEA. CDR3 sequence (DNA): TGTGCCAGCAGCCCCGGGGGGGGGCCCCAAGAGACCCAGTACTTC. Translating it yields CASSPGGGPQETQYF.